The 30 T cell receptor beta chains in this list originate from one sample, sequenced in a study of human T cells and chemical hapten exposure. Time point: pre-sensitization, week 0. As to treatment: therapeutic diphenylcyclopropenone sensitization with weekly scalp DPC. TCRdb re-analysed the RACE reads in MiXCR, keeping a single row per CDR3 protein. Among 95,000 to 100,000 distinct CDR3 sequences, about 10% were seen once, and the ten largest hold approximately 3.4%. This specimen was whole blood, taken in connection with sensitization to the hapten diphenylcyclopropenone (DPC). These receptors all stem from a woman in her sixties or seventies with alopecia areata. Some clones in this sample may be carry-over from other donors' samples.

This chain links TRBV7-8 with TRBJ2-5, with TRBD2 as a possible D gene (6 bases). CDR3 length: 16 amino acids. The germline gives CDR1 SGHVS, CDR2 FQNEAQ. Trimming removed 5 bases from V and 0 bases from J, with 16 bases in between. In DNA, the CDR3 is TGTGCCAGCAGCCTCCAGGACTACTTGTACCAAGAGACCCAGTACTTC. It codes for CASSLQDYLYQETQYF. Full variable domain (missing parts from reference TRBV7-8 and TRBJ2-5): GAGVSQSPRYKVAKRGQDVALRCDPISGHVSLFWYQQALGQGPEFLTYFQNEAQLDKSGLPSDRFFAERPEGSVSTLKIQRTQQEDSAVYLCASSLQDYLYQETQYFGPGTRLLVL.

This clonotype was observed many times. The rearrangement joins TRBV18 to TRBJ2-2; TRBD2 agrees at 8 bases. V trimming: 4 bases; J trimming: 0 bases; junction bases outside the gene matches: 16. The CDR3 is 20 amino acids. Per the germline V gene, CDR1 is KGHSH and CDR2 is LQKENI. CDR3: CASSLENAGGLLSNTGELFF. DNA of the CDR3: TGTGCCAGCTCACTCGAGAACGCGGGGGGCCTACTCTCGAACACCGGGGAGCTGTTTTTT.

This clonotype has a count of ten or more. This chain uses TRBV12-3 or TRBV12-4 with TRBJ2-1; no reliable D call. V lost 5 bases, J lost 9 bases, and 14 bases lay in between. The CDR3 contains 13 residues. The CDR3 DNA reads TGTGCCAGCAGTGGTGAACCCTTCGGTGAGCAGTTCTTC. It codes for CASSGEPFGEQFF.

The sample holds many counts of this clonotype. This chain uses TRBV20-1 with TRBJ2-1, with 8 bases identical to TRBD1. The germline V gene has CDR1 DFQATT and CDR2 SNEGSKA (reference sequence). CDR3 length: 16 residues. With V trimmed by 6 bases and J by 7 bases, 17 bases remained unmatched. Written as DNA, the CDR3 is TGCAGTGCCTCGAAAATACAGGGGGTAGTCGGGAATGAGCAGTTCTTC. It specifies CSASKIQGVVGNEQFF.

The sample holds a few counts of this clonotype. V is TRBV12-3 or TRBV12-4 and J is TRBJ2-2, with D uncertain. Trimming left V 9 bases short and J 1 base short, with 9 bases between. This CDR3 comprises 13 residues. CDR3 region: CASATWNTGELFF. The CDR3 DNA follows: TGTGCCAGTGCGACCTGGAACACCGGGGAGCTGTTTTTT.

This clonotype was observed many times. The genes are TRBV20-1 and TRBJ1-1; TRBD1 might be the D (5 bases). The CDR3 consists of 12 residues. CDR1 and CDR2 (germline): DFQATT, SNEGSKA (reference sequence). The V gene lost 6 bases and the J gene lost 1 base, with 9 bases spanning the gap. CDR3 sequence: CSADTGNTEAFF. Written as DNA, the CDR3 is TGCAGTGCGGATACAGGGAACACTGAAGCTTTCTTT.

This clonotype was picked up a small number of times. The chain recombines TRBV7-9 with TRBJ2-7; TRBD2 is a possible D gene (6 bases). V shed 5 bases and J shed 11 bases, with 19 bases lying between them. The CDR3 contains 13 residues. Germline assignment: CDR1 SEHNR and CDR2 FQNEAQ (reference sequence). The CDR3 nucleotides are TGTGCCAGCAGCGCGGAGGAGGGGTTAAAGGAGTACTTC. It codes for CASSAEEGLKEYF.

The J gene is TRBJ1-2, the V gene TRBV7-9, with TRBD1 identical over 7 bases. CDR3 length: 14 amino acids. Unmatched junction bases numbered 7, after V lost 5 bases and J lost 4 bases. Germline CDR1 reads SEHNR; CDR2 reads FQNEAQ (reference sequence). The CDR3 sequence is CASSPTGDLYGYTF. CDR3 DNA: TGTGCCAGCAGCCCCACAGGGGACCTCTATGGCTACACCTTC.

The chain recombines TRBV20-1 with TRBJ2-7, with a possible D match to TRBD2 (6 bases). CDR1 DFQATT and CDR2 SNEGSKA come from the germline V gene (reference sequence). This CDR3 contains 14 residues. Trimming took off 6 bases at V and 3 bases at J, with 18 bases between the two ends. In DNA form, the CDR3 reads TGCAGTGCCCTCCGCCCCGGGGGAAACTACGAGCAGTACTTC. This encodes CSALRPGGNYEQYF.

J is TRBJ2-2 and V is TRBV2; no firm D call. The V gene lost 2 bases and the J gene lost 5 bases, with 12 bases spanning the gap. The CDR3 length is 15 residues. From germline, CDR1 is SNHLY and CDR2 FYNNEI. In nucleotides, the CDR3 is TGTGCCAGCAGTGAACAATCCCGTGGAACCGGGGAGCTGTTTTTT. The encoded protein is CASSEQSRGTGELFF.

In this sample, this clonotype turned up many times. The gene calls are TRBV2 and TRBJ1-2; no reliable D call. The V gene's germline CDR1 is SNHLY and CDR2 FYNNEI. The V end lost 4 bases, the J end lost 5 bases, and 8 bases lay between the germline ends. This CDR3 has 12 amino acids. CDR3 coding DNA: TGTGCCAGCAGTGTGGCATCGTATGGCTACACCTTC. Translated: CASSVASYGYTF.

This clonotype was found many times. The chain employs TRBV7-2 and TRBJ1-6; D is undetermined. V lost 1 base, J lost 9 bases, and 13 bases lay in between. The CDR3 sequence is 15 residues long. CDR1 and CDR2 (germline): SGHTA, FQGNSA. CDR3 protein: CASSLGTSGISPLHF. As DNA, the CDR3 is TGTGCCAGCAGCTTAGGGACGTCGGGGATTTCACCCCTCCACTTT.

The chain uses TRBV7-2 and TRBJ1-1; a possible D gene is TRBD1 (6 bases). The CDR3 length is 16 residues. Trimming stripped 3 bases from V and 0 bases from J, with 14 bases between. The germline gives CDR1 SGHTA, CDR2 FQGNSA. CDR3 DNA: TGTGCCAGCAGCTTTCCACTGGACAGCATGAACACTGAAGCTTTCTTT. It is translated as CASSFPLDSMNTEAFF.

The gene calls are TRBV27 and TRBJ1-2, with D uncertain. The CDR3 totals 11 residues. V was trimmed by 8 bases and J by 5 bases, leaving 9 bases between them. Germline V CDR1 and CDR2: MNHEY, SMNVEV (reference sequence). The CDR3 sequence: CASGDGYGYTF. As DNA, the CDR3 is TGTGCCAGCGGGGATGGATATGGCTACACCTTC.

V usage is TRBV20-1 and J usage is TRBJ1-5; D is ambiguous. V was pared by 2 bases and J by 7 bases, with 9 bases between. Germline V lookup: CDR1 DFQATT, CDR2 SNEGSKA (reference sequence). The CDR3 sequence is 12 residues long. Here the CDR3 reads CSARTAGQPQHF. For the CDR3, the DNA is TGCAGTGCTAGAACAGCGGGACAGCCCCAGCATTTT.

The sample holds many counts of this clonotype. V gene TRBV6-6 combines with J gene TRBJ1-5; 8 bases agree with TRBD1. The CDR3 consists of 13 residues. The V segment lost 6 bases and the J segment 5 bases; nucleotides outside the gene matches: 3. Germline-derived CDR1 and CDR2 are MNHNY and SVGAGI (reference sequence). In DNA form, the CDR3 reads TGTGCCAGCAGAGACAGGGGTGATCAGCCCCAGCATTTT. The encoded protein is CASRDRGDQPQHF.

There are many counts of this clonotype. CDR3 sequence reads: CASSPRRGNEQFF. In DNA form, the CDR3 reads TGCGCCAGCAGCCCGAGAAGGGGGAATGAGCAGTTCTTC. V and J are TRBV5-1 and TRBJ2-1; tentative D call: TRBD1 (6 bases). The CDR3 is 13 residues long. Trimming removed 4 bases at V and 7 bases at J, with 12 bases between. Germline CDR1 reads SGHRS; CDR2 reads YFSETQ.

This chain joins TRBV7-2 and TRBJ2-5; 8 bases map to TRBD2. The CDR3 spans 15 residues. Germline lookup yields CDR1 SGHTA and CDR2 FQGNSA. V shed 5 bases and J 5 bases; nucleotides not matched to a gene: 10. The CDR3 sequence: CASSLGLAGAETQYF. CDR3 in DNA: TGTGCCAGCAGCCTTGGGCTAGCGGGCGCGGAGACCCAGTACTTC. Filled out from reference TRBV7-2 and TRBJ2-5, the complete variable domain reads GAGVSQSPSNKVTEKGKDVELRCDPISGHTALYWYRQSLGQGLEFLIYFQGNSAPDKSGLPSDRFSAERTGGSVSTLTIQRTQQEDSAVYLCASSLGLAGAETQYFGPGTRLLVL.

This clonotype was detected ten times or more. This rearrangement joins TRBV20-1 to TRBJ2-7, with 8 bases lining up with TRBD2. Germline-derived CDR1 and CDR2 are DFQATT and SNEGSKA (reference sequence). V lost 1 base to trimming and J lost 5 bases; unmatched junction nucleotides: 7. This CDR3 has 14 amino acids. The CDR3 region has the DNA TGCAGTGCTAGAGGCTCGGGGGGGCAGGACGAGCAGTACTTC. Its protein product is CSARGSGGQDEQYF.

V gene TRBV12-3 or TRBV12-4 combines with J gene TRBJ1-4; TRBD1 aligns across 7 bases. Losses at the gene ends were 5 bases for V and 4 bases for J; bases not matched to a gene: 4. The CDR3 runs 14 residues. This chain's CDR3 is CASSATGNNEKLFF. The CDR3 DNA is TGTGCCAGCAGTGCGACAGGGAATAATGAAAAACTGTTTTTT.

The chain links TRBV5-1 to TRBJ2-3; 8 positions agree with TRBD1. J lost 4 bases, V lost 4 bases, and 8 bases had no gene match. This CDR3 region has 15 residues. Germline V gene data show CDR1 as SGHRS and CDR2 as YFSETQ. The CDR3 protein is CASSPGGQVSDTQYF. The CDR3, as DNA: TGCGCCAGCAGCCCCGGGGGACAGGTATCAGATACGCAGTATTTT.

This clonotype was recorded many times. The rearrangement uses TRBV2 and TRBJ2-1; 7 nucleotides align to TRBD1. The trim removed 4 bases at V and 8 bases at J, leaving 5 bases unmatched. In germline, CDR1 is SNHLY, CDR2 FYNNEI. CDR3 size: 13 residues. CDR3 sequence reads: CASSATGIHEQFF. The CDR3, as DNA: TGTGCCAGCAGTGCGACAGGGATCCATGAGCAGTTCTTC.

At least ten counts were recorded for this clonotype. The CDR3 DNA is TGTGCCAGCAGGGAGGGTAGCGGGGGAGAGACCCAGTACTTC. Translated: CASREGSGGETQYF. The chain uses TRBV12-3 or TRBV12-4 and TRBJ2-5; 9 bases are a match to TRBD2. The V segment lost 6 bases and the J segment 4 bases; nucleotides outside the gene matches: 6. The CDR3 is 14 residues long.

V gene TRBV3-1 combines with J gene TRBJ1-6; TRBD1 matches 10 bases. Germline trimming cut 3 bases from V and 0 bases from J; bases unmatched to any gene: 8. This CDR3 has 19 amino acids. CDR1 is LGHDT and CDR2 is YNNKEL in the germline V gene (reference sequence). The CDR3: CASSQGPGQGNSYNSPLHF. The CDR3 DNA sequence: TGTGCCAGCAGCCAGGGACCGGGACAGGGGAACTCCTATAATTCACCCCTCCACTTT. The entire variable domain, with the rest obtained from reference TRBV3-1 and TRBJ1-6, is as follows: DTAVSQTPKYLVTQMGNDKSIKCEQNLGHDTMYWYKQDSKKFLKIMFSYNNKELIINETVPNRFSPKSPDKAHLNLHINSLELGDSAVYFCASSQGPGQGNSYNSPLHFGNGTRLTVT.

This clonotype was observed a handful of times. The rearrangement links TRBV5-1 to TRBJ1-2; no clear D gene. The CDR3 is 12 amino acids. Trimming left V 4 bases short and J 7 bases short, with 11 bases between. Germline V gives CDR1 SGHRS, CDR2 YFSETQ. The CDR3 DNA reads TGCGCCAGCAGCCACGGTGGTTTTGGCTACACCTTC. The encoded protein is CASSHGGFGYTF.

V usage is TRBV30 and J usage is TRBJ1-4; D unclear. The V and J ends lost 0 bases and 11 bases respectively, with 10 bases between them. This CDR3 has 12 amino acids. Germline CDR1 GTSNPN, CDR2 SVGIG (reference sequence). The CDR3 coding sequence is TGTGCCTGGAGTGTAGAGGCTAGGAAACTGTTTTTT. As protein: CAWSVEARKLFF.

This clonotype was seen a few times. The chain is built from TRBV12-3 or TRBV12-4 and TRBJ2-1, with D tentatively TRBD1 (6 bases). V lost 7 bases, J lost 5 bases, and 21 bases lay in between. The CDR3 is 16 amino acids. In DNA, the CDR3 is TGTGCCAGCAATATGGTGAAGGGGGTAGCCGACAATGAGCAGTTCTTC. It encodes CASNMVKGVADNEQFF.

This clonotype has a handful of counts. One end of the junction fails to match germline, which may point to a read error. The genes are TRBV7-7 and TRBJ2-2; 9 bases match TRBD2. The CDR3 covers 18 residues. From germline, CDR1 is SSHAT and CDR2 FNYEAQ (reference sequence). The CDR3 nucleotides are TGTGCTAGCAGCTTAGGGGACTTTGGGACTAGCAACACCGGGGAGCTGTTTTTT. It encodes CASSLGDFGTSNTGELFF.

This clonotype was seen ten or more times. The CDR3 loop is CASSPGRSSYNEQFF. CDR3 coding DNA: TGTGCCAGCAGCCCAGGGCGGTCCTCCTACAATGAGCAGTTCTTC. The chain carries TRBV3-1 and TRBJ2-1; D perhaps matches TRBD1 (5 bases). The germline CDR1 and CDR2 sequences are LGHDT and YNNKEL (reference sequence). This CDR3 contains 15 residues. Trimming stripped 4 bases from V and 0 bases from J, with 10 bases between.

This clonotype was counted many times. J is TRBJ2-7 and V is TRBV7-3; 12 bases match TRBD2. The CDR3 has 14 amino acids. The junction had 2 bases not matched to a gene; V was cut back by 5 bases and J by 3 bases. The germline gives CDR1 SGHTA, CDR2 FQGTGA. The CDR3 sequence: CASSQLAGGYEQYF. The CDR3 DNA is TGTGCCAGCAGCCAACTAGCGGGAGGCTACGAGCAGTACTTC.